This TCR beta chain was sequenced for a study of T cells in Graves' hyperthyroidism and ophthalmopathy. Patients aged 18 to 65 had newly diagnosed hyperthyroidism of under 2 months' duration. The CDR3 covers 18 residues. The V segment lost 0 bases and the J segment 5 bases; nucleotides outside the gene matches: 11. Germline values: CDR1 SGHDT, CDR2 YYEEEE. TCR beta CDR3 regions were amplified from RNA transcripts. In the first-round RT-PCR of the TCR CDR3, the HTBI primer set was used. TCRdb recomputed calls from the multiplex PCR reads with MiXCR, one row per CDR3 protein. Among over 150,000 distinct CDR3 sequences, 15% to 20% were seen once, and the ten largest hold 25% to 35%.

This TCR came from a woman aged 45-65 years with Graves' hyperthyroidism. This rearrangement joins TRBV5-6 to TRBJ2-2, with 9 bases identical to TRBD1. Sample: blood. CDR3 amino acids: CASSLDPGQGLETGELFF. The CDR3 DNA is TGTGCCAGCAGCTTGGATCCGGGACAGGGATTGGAAACCGGGGAGCTGTTTTTT.